This TCR beta chain originates from a study of vaccination effects on CD4 cells after COVID-19. Data came from immunoSEQ multiplex PCR; TCRdb stores just in-frame clones and leaves some out. There are tens of thousands of clones in the sample; around 63% occur only once, and 4.5% to 6.5% lies in the top ten. As concerns this clone: What it binds is unknown.

At the end of 9 to 11 days of culture, CD4+ T cells were isolated. In the vaccine recipients, nucleocapsid antibodies were negative and there was no prior SARS-CoV-2 infection. Cultures had half their medium replaced with IL-2 medium on days 3 and 7. V trimming: 7 bases; J trimming: 4 bases; junction bases outside the gene matches: 8. The germline gives CDR1 WSHSY, CDR2 SAAADI. The CDR3 has 15 residues. The origin of this receptor is a human donor who received a COVID-19 vaccine. Sequenced material: CD4+ T cells from PBMCs cultured without peptide, taken before COVID-19 vaccination. This rearrangement joins TRBV10-2 to TRBJ1-1; the match to TRBD1 covers 11 bases. DNA for the CDR3: TGCGCCAGCATTGGGACAGGGGGTAGGATCACTGAAGCTTTCTTT. It specifies CASIGTGGRITEAFF.